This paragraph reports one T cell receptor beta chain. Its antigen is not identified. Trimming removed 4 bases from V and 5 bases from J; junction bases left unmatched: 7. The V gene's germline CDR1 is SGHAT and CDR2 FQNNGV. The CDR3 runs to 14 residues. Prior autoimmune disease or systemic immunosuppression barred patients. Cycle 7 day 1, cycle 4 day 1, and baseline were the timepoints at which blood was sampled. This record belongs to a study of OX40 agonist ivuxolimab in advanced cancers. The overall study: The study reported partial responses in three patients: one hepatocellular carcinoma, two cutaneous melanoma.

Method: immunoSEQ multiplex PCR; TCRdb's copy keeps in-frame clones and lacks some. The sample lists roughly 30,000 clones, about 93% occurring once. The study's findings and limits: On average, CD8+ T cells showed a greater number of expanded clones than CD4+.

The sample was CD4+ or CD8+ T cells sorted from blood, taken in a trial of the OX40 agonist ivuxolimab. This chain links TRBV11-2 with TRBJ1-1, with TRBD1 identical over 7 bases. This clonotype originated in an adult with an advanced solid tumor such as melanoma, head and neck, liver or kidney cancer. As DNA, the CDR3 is TGTGCCAGCAGCTCGATACAGGGGAAAACTGAAGCTTTCTTT. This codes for CASSSIQGKTEAFF.